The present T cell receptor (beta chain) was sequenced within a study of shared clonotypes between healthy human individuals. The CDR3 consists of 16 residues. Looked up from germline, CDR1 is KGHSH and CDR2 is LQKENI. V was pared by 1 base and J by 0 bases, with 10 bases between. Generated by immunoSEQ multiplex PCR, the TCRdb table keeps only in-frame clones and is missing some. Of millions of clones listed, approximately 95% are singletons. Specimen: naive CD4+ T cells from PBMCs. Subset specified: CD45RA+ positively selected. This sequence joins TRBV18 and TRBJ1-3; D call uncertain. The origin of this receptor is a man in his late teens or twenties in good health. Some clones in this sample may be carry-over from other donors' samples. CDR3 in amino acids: CASSPRRSGSGNTIYF. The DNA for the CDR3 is TGTGCCAGCTCACCACGGCGCAGCGGCTCTGGAAACACCATATATTTT. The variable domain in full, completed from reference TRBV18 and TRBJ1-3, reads NAGVMQNPRHLVRRRGQEARLRCSPMKGHSHVYWYRQLPEEGLKFMVYLQKENIIDESGMPKERFSAEFPKEGPSILRIQQVVRGDSAAYFCASSPRRSGSGNTIYFGEGSWLTVV.